The TCR beta chain described here comes from a study of blood T cell repertoires in COVID-19. Study at large: Italy, Spain and the United States were the sources of the convalescent and acute COVID-19 samples.

The CDR3 length is 14 residues. Germline V gene lookup returns CDR1 LGHDT and CDR2 YNNKEL (reference sequence). The V end was cut by 4 bases, the J end by 5 bases, with 14 bases between. TCRdb's table, derived via immunoSEQ multiplex PCR, lists solely in-frame clones and lacks some. This sample has around 150,000 clones; around 83% occur once, and the top ten carry approximately 9%. The Seattle patients, enrolled during active infection, were followed longitudinally. Sequencing input: peripheral blood. This receptor was identified in a man aged 30 to 45 with COVID-19, enrolled during active disease. V is TRBV3-1 (or the pseudogene TRBV3-2) and J is TRBJ1-1, with D unresolved. The CDR3 is CASSPSWSKTEAFF. The CDR3, as DNA: TGTGCCAGCAGCCCATCTTGGAGTAAAACTGAAGCTTTCTTT.